A single sample gave rise to the 31 T cell receptor beta chains below, sequenced in a study of T cells in Graves' hyperthyroidism and ophthalmopathy. Using RNA transcripts as the source, TCR beta CDR3 regions were amplified. The TCR CDR3 first-round RT-PCR relied on the HTBI primer set. TCRdb reanalysed the multiplex PCR reads using MiXCR and keeps one entry per CDR3 protein. The sample lists about 570,000 distinct CDR3 sequences; around 45% were seen once. The sample taken for sequencing was peripheral blood or thyroid tissue (not recorded which). The receptors stem from an adult woman with Graves' disease, either hyperthyroidism or ophthalmopathy (not recorded which).

The chain links TRBV7-9 to TRBJ2-7; D may match TRBD1 or TRBD2 (5 bases each). Trimming pared 5 bases from V and 2 bases from J, leaving 16 bases between. Per germline, CDR1 SEHNR and CDR2 FQNEAQ (reference sequence). This CDR3 has 15 amino acids. Here the CDR3 DNA reads TGTGCCAGCAGCCCAGGCCGGGGCAAAACCTACGAGCAGTACTTC. It encodes CASSPGRGKTYEQYF.

The chain employs TRBV2 and TRBJ1-5; D is ambiguous. V was pared by 1 base and J by 13 bases, with 11 bases between. The CDR3 runs 12 residues. Germline CDR1 and CDR2: SNHLY and FYNNEI. The CDR3 sequence: CASSEVGGRQHF. CDR3 DNA: TGTGCCAGCAGTGAAGTGGGCGGCCGGCAGCATTTT. Full variable domain (rest looked up from reference TRBV2 and TRBJ1-5): EPEVTQTPSHQVTQMGQEVILRCVPISNHLYFYWYRQILGQKVEFLVSFYNNEISEKSEIFDDQFSVERPDGSNFTLKIRSTKLEDSAMYFCASSEVGGRQHFGDGTRLSIL.

This rearrangement joins TRBV6-1 to TRBJ2-6, with D maybe TRBD2 (5 bases). Germline values: CDR1 MNHNS, CDR2 SASEGT. The CDR3 totals 20 residues. Trimming cost V 2 bases and J 0 bases, with 20 bases left between them. CDR3 sequence (DNA): TGTGCCAGCAGTGAATTTGTTTTCGGGATGACGAGCTCTGGGGCCAACGTCCTGACTTTC. Amino acids: CASSEFVFGMTSSGANVLTF.

This clonotype appeared many times. The chain employs TRBV6-5 and TRBJ2-5; 10 bases are shared with TRBD2. Per the germline V gene, CDR1 is MNHEY and CDR2 is SVGAGI. This CDR3 is 15 amino acids long. The ends lost 6 bases at V and 6 bases at J; junction bases unmatched: 10. The CDR3 sequence: CASRLSLAGVKTQYF. DNA for the CDR3: TGTGCCAGCAGGCTCTCCCTAGCGGGAGTAAAGACCCAGTACTTC.

The chain couples TRBV7-9 to TRBJ2-5; 7 nucleotides match TRBD2. The CDR3 contains 14 residues. J was trimmed by 2 bases and V by 5 bases; bases with no gene match: 5. The germline V gene has CDR1 SEHNR and CDR2 FQNEAQ (reference sequence). The chain's CDR3 is CASSKRGVQETQYF. The CDR3 nucleotides are TGTGCCAGCAGCAAACGGGGGGTACAAGAGACCCAGTACTTC. The full variable domain, its missing parts supplied by reference TRBV7-9 and TRBJ2-5, is DTGVSQNPRHKITKRGQNVTFRCDPISEHNRLYWYRQTLGQGPEFLTYFQNEAQLEKSRLLSDRFSAERPKGSFSTLEIQRTEQGDSAMYLCASSKRGVQETQYFGPGTRLLVL.

This clonotype came up once. The gene calls are TRBV2 and TRBJ2-7; 10 nucleotides match TRBD1. With V trimmed by 6 bases and J by 4 bases, 6 bases remained unmatched. Germline V lookup: CDR1 SNHLY, CDR2 FYNNEI. The CDR3 covers 14 residues. The CDR3 DNA reads TGTGCCAGCAGGGGGACAGGGGAGGGATACGAGCAGTACTTC. This encodes CASRGTGEGYEQYF.

This clonotype was picked up one time. This sequence joins TRBV29-1 and TRBJ2-7; 10 bases are a match to TRBD1. Trimming cost V 5 bases and J 4 bases; bases outside gene matches: 2. The CDR3 is 12 residues long. Germline CDR1 reads SQVTM; CDR2 reads ANQGSEA. CDR3: CSVLGQGYEQYF. In nucleotides, the CDR3 is TGCAGCGTTTTGGGACAGGGGTACGAGCAGTACTTC.

The chain is built from TRBV10-3 and TRBJ2-2, with TRBD2 matching 7 bases. Germline assignment: CDR1 ENHRY and CDR2 SYGVKD. The CDR3 extends over 14 amino acids. J gave up 4 bases and V 4 bases, and 3 bases lay outside the gene matches. CDR3 in DNA: TGTGCCATCAGTGCAGCGGGGTCCACCGGGGAGCTGTTTTTT. Translating it yields CAISAAGSTGELFF.

The chain links TRBV2 to TRBJ2-6; tentative D call: TRBD1 (5 bases). CDR3 length: 15 amino acids. V lost 8 bases to trimming and J lost 0 bases, with 11 bases between them. CDR1 and CDR2 from the germline V gene are SNHLY and FYNNEI. CDR3 DNA: TGTGCCAGCTGTAGACAGAGCTCTGGGGCCAACGTCCTGACTTTC. As protein: CASCRQSSGANVLTF.

This clonotype has a single count. This chain connects TRBV19 to TRBJ1-2; weak D call: TRBD1 (6 bases). Trimming removed 3 bases at V and 2 bases at J, with 10 bases between. The CDR3 totals 14 residues. Germline CDR1 LNHDA, CDR2 SQIVND (reference sequence). CDR3 nucleotides: TGTGCCAGTAGTATTATCGGGACAAACTATGGCTACACCTTC. It yields the protein CASSIIGTNYGYTF.

The chain uses TRBV19 and TRBJ1-2; 7 bases are shared with TRBD1. The CDR3 runs to 16 residues. The germline CDR1 and CDR2 sequences are LNHDA and SQIVND (reference sequence). V lost 3 bases to trimming and J lost 0 bases; unmatched junction nucleotides: 7. The CDR3 DNA follows: TGTGCCAGTAGTATGCGCGGGACAGCCGCTAACTATGGCTACACCTTC. Protein sequence: CASSMRGTAANYGYTF.

This clonotype was observed at least ten times. The chain is built from TRBV11-2 and TRBJ2-2; D perhaps matches TRBD2 (6 bases). The CDR3 has 16 amino acids. The ends were cut back, 2 bases at V and 3 bases at J, with 13 bases in the middle. Per the germline V gene, CDR1 is SGHAT and CDR2 is FQNNGV. CDR3 protein: CASSLSSGDDTGELFF. CDR3 bases: TGTGCCAGCAGCTTATCCTCGGGGGATGACACCGGGGAGCTGTTTTTT.

This clonotype was recorded many times. The chain has TRBV4-1 and TRBJ1-2, with D uncertain. This CDR3 region has 12 residues. Trimming shortened V by 0 bases and J by 4 bases, and 3 bases separated the two germline ends. Germline V lookup: CDR1 MGHRA, CDR2 YSYEKL. The CDR3 spells CASSQDGYGYTF. The CDR3 DNA reads as TGCGCCAGCAGCCAAGATGGCTATGGCTACACCTTC.

This clonotype was counted many times. J is TRBJ2-7 and V is TRBV11-2; no clear D. The germline CDR1 and CDR2 sequences are SGHAT and FQNNGV. V lost 0 bases and J lost 3, with 12 bases in between. The CDR3 spans 15 residues. This CDR3 reads CASSLDNGGYYEQYF. CDR3 DNA: TGTGCCAGCAGCTTAGATAACGGCGGTTACTACGAGCAGTACTTC.

The chain employs TRBV2 and TRBJ1-5; perhaps TRBD1 as D (6 bases). This CDR3 is 14 amino acids long. Germline CDR1 reads SNHLY; CDR2 reads FYNNEI. V lost 0 bases to trimming and J lost 11 bases, with 14 bases between them. The CDR3 coding sequence is TGTGCCAGCAGTGAAGCGCTAGGGGGAGAGACCCAGCATTTT. It specifies CASSEALGGETQHF.

Only one count was recorded for this clonotype. V gene TRBV24-1 combines with J gene TRBJ2-5; tentatively, D is TRBD1 or TRBD2 (6 bases each). The germline CDR1 and CDR2 sequences are KGHDR and SFDVKD. The CDR3 is 18 residues long. Trimming removed 5 bases from V and 3 bases from J, with 24 bases in between. The CDR3 spells CATSASREDSEYKETQYF. The CDR3 DNA reads as TGTGCCACCAGTGCGTCGAGGGAGGACAGCGAGTACAAAGAGACCCAGTACTTC.

This clonotype was detected many times. The rearrangement uses TRBV2 and TRBJ1-1, with TRBD1 as a possible D gene (6 bases). This CDR3 is 17 amino acids long. V was trimmed by 8 bases and J by 3 bases, leaving 25 bases between them. In germline, CDR1 is SNHLY, CDR2 FYNNEI. CDR3 sequence: CASPSGGGPDRYTEAFF. CDR3 DNA: TGTGCCAGCCCGTCGGGGGGGGGCCCTGATCGATACACTGAAGCTTTCTTT.

The chain recombines TRBV11-3 with TRBJ2-7; TRBD2 aligns across 15 bases. The J call may be in error: the DNA end matches TRBJ2-1 better. The CDR3 spans 18 residues. Germline CDR1 and CDR2: SGHNT and YENEEA. CDR3 in amino acids: CASSLVGLAGGRYNEQFF. The CDR3 bases are TGTGCCAGCAGCTTAGTGGGACTAGCGGGAGGCCGATACAATGAGCAGTTCTTC.

V and J are TRBV7-9 and TRBJ2-7; D is unresolved. The CDR3 sequence is 13 residues long. CDR1 and CDR2 from the germline V gene are SEHNR and FQNEAQ (reference sequence). With 7 bases removed from V and 1 base from J, the gap between germline ends came to 11 bases. This CDR3 reads CASNYTGSYEQYF. The CDR3 DNA sequence: TGTGCCAGCAACTACACGGGTTCCTACGAGCAGTACTTC.

This clonotype was recorded many times. This chain's CDR3 is CASSLAGGGGNQPQHF. CDR3 nucleotides: TGCGCCAGCAGCTTGGCCGGGGGGGGAGGCAATCAGCCCCAGCATTTT. The V call is TRBV5-1, the J call TRBJ1-5, with D maybe TRBD1 (5 bases). Germline CDR1 SGHRS, CDR2 YFSETQ. There are 16 residues in the CDR3. V was trimmed by 0 bases and J by 2 bases, leaving 12 bases between them.

The chain couples TRBV29-1 to TRBJ1-3, with 7 nucleotides matching TRBD1. CDR3 length: 15 residues. The V segment lost 7 bases and the J segment 0 bases; nucleotides outside the gene matches: 9. Per the germline V gene, CDR1 is SQVTM and CDR2 is ANQGSEA. Here the CDR3 reads CSGKTGPHSGNTIYF. CDR3 coding DNA: TGCAGCGGAAAGACAGGGCCCCACTCTGGAAACACCATATATTTT.

In its sample, this clonotype was seen many times. V is TRBV10-3 and J is TRBJ2-5; perhaps TRBD2 as D (6 bases). The germline V gene has CDR1 ENHRY and CDR2 SYGVKD. The length of the CDR3 is 15 residues. Trimming cost V 3 bases and J 5 bases, with 16 bases left between them. The CDR3 spells CAISETGPGEETQYF. As DNA, the CDR3 is TGTGCCATCAGTGAAACGGGACCGGGGGAGGAGACCCAGTACTTC.

This rearrangement joins TRBV29-1 to TRBJ2-7, with 11 bases fitting TRBD2. The CDR3 is made up of 14 amino acids. Germline assignment: CDR1 SQVTM and CDR2 ANQGSEA. With 8 bases clipped from V and 0 bases from J, the junction kept 6 bases outside the gene matches. The CDR3 here is CSCRLAGSSYEQYF. As DNA, the CDR3 is TGCAGCTGCCGACTAGCGGGAAGCTCCTACGAGCAGTACTTC.

J is TRBJ2-1 and V is TRBV2; no clear D. The V gene lost 6 bases and the J gene lost 9 bases, with 18 bases spanning the gap. There are 14 residues in the CDR3. CDR1 is SNHLY and CDR2 is FYNNEI in the germline V gene. CDR3 coding DNA: TGTGCCAGCAGCGACACACCTAGTATCAGTGAGCAGTTCTTC. Translation: CASSDTPSISEQFF.

The chain recombines TRBV2 with TRBJ1-2; 12 bases map to TRBD1. This CDR3 region has 13 residues. Germline loops: CDR1 SNHLY, CDR2 FYNNEI. V dropped 10 bases and J dropped 8; count of bases not matched to a gene: 8. CDR3 DNA: TGTGCCACCTCGGGACAGGGGGCTTGGGGCTACACCTTC. Its translation: CATSGQGAWGYTF.

This clonotype was seen once. CDR3 DNA: TGTGCCAGCAGTATTAGCGGGAGTGAAAAACTGTTTTTT. The encoded protein is CASSISGSEKLFF. The chain links TRBV6-5 to TRBJ1-4, with D hard to call. The germline V gene encodes CDR1 MNHEY and CDR2 SVGAGI. The CDR3 contains 13 residues. Trimming stripped 5 bases from V and 7 bases from J, with 11 bases between.

This clonotype occurred many times. V usage is TRBV20-1 and J usage is TRBJ2-5; TRBD2 is a possible D gene (6 bases). Germline values: CDR1 DFQATT, CDR2 SNEGSKA (reference sequence). This CDR3 region has 16 residues. V shed 5 bases and J shed 5 bases, with 24 bases lying between them. The CDR3 here is CSALGGADLPGETQYF. As DNA, the CDR3 is TGCAGTGCTCTAGGAGGGGCCGATCTCCCAGGGGAGACCCAGTACTTC.

The chain carries TRBV7-7 and TRBJ2-5; D perhaps matches TRBD2 (6 bases). The V gene's germline CDR1 is SSHAT and CDR2 FNYEAQ (reference sequence). The CDR3 has 15 amino acids. With 2 bases removed from V and 2 bases from J, the gap between germline ends came to 12 bases. The CDR3 DNA is TGTGCCAGCAGCTTAAGGCGGGACTTGCAAGAGACCCAGTACTTC. The encoded protein is CASSLRRDLQETQYF.

This clonotype turned up a few times. V and J are TRBV6-5 and TRBJ2-7, with 7 bases lining up with TRBD1. Per germline, CDR1 MNHEY and CDR2 SVGAGI. V shed 5 bases, J shed 1 base, and the junction held 5 bases outside the gene matches. This CDR3 is 14 amino acids long. The CDR3 coding sequence is TGTGCCAGCAGTGCCGGGACAGAATCCTACGAGCAGTACTTC. This encodes CASSAGTESYEQYF.

With regard to this clonotype: It may be a read error: a sequence one base away is much more abundant. The V call is TRBV6-4, the J call TRBJ1-1; D gene uncertain. The germline gives CDR1 MRHNA, CDR2 SNTAGT. CDR3 length: 12 amino acids. V lost 9 bases to trimming and J lost 1 base, with 9 bases between them. CDR3 bases: TGTGCCAGACTTCGCGGGAACACTGAAGCTTTCTTT. Encoded protein: CARLRGNTEAFF.

This clonotype occurred many times. The chain links TRBV28 to TRBJ1-6; TRBD1 matches at 9 bases. CDR1 is MDHEN, CDR2 SYDVKM, per germline. Trimming removed 6 bases from V and 7 bases from J; junction bases left unmatched: 4. This CDR3 is built from 14 residues. The CDR3 loop is CASRPDRGNSPLHF. The DNA of the CDR3 is TGTGCCAGCAGGCCAGACAGGGGGAATTCACCCCTCCACTTT.